This is a list of T cell receptor beta chains from one sample in a study of Graves' ophthalmopathy and Graves' hyperthyroidism. One entry per CDR3 protein, called by TCRdb with MiXCR from the multiplex PCR reads. The sample records more than 550,000 distinct CDR3 sequences, approximately 39% being singletons. Sequenced: peripheral blood. Every receptor here comes from an adult man with Graves' ophthalmopathy. Both conserved end residues are part of each CDR3. A D gene is named only where the DNA matches it firmly. Clone size is given for some rows only: seen once, a few or many times, or a class if the clone is expanded.

CDR3aa	CDR3nt	abundance	d_gene	v_gene	j_gene
CSGRDRNYGYTF	TGCAGCGGCCGGGATCGCAACTATGGCTACACCTTC	many	NA	TRBV29-1	TRBJ1-2
CASSLGTVSMNTEAFF	TGTGCCAGCTCACTGGGGACAGTAAGCATGAACACTGAAGCTTTCTTT	NA	TRBD1	TRBV18	TRBJ1-1
CASSREGASYEQYF	TGTGCCAGCAGTCGCGAGGGGGCTTCCTACGAGCAGTACTTC	few	TRBD1	TRBV6-6	TRBJ2-7
CASSSNRRLAIYEQYF	TGTGCCAGCAGCTCTAACAGGAGACTAGCGATCTACGAGCAGTACTTC	few	TRBD2	TRBV7-9	TRBJ2-7
CASSIRTGRSDGYTF	TGTGCCAGTAGTATTCGGACAGGGAGATCGGATGGCTACACCTTC	NA	TRBD1	TRBV19	TRBJ1-2
CASRIAGGGEQYF	TGTGCCAGTAGAATAGCGGGAGGAGGCGAGCAGTACTTC	many	TRBD2	TRBV19	TRBJ2-7
CASRGQPNYGYTF	TGTGCCAGCAGAGGACAGCCTAACTATGGCTACACCTTC	few	NA	TRBV10-3	TRBJ1-2
CASSQTGWTEAFF	TGTGCCAGCAGTCAAACGGGTTGGACTGAAGCTTTCTTT	NA	NA	TRBV11-3	TRBJ1-1
CASDALPRQGVDTGELFF	TGTGCCAGCGACGCCTTACCGAGACAGGGAGTTGACACCGGGGAGCTGTTTTTT	NA	TRBD1	TRBV2	TRBJ2-2
CASSLESGSYQPQHF	TGTGCCAGCAGCTTGGAATCAGGAAGTTATCAGCCCCAGCATTTT	NA	NA	TRBV5-8	TRBJ1-5
CSVGGVGPLHGYTF	TGCAGCGTTGGAGGGGTTGGACCGTTACATGGCTACACCTTC	NA	NA	TRBV29-1	TRBJ1-2
CASSRSSPGLAGGSYEQYF	TGTGCCAGCAGTCGGTCTTCTCCGGGACTAGCGGGAGGATCCTACGAGCAGTACTTC	NA	TRBD2	TRBV7-9	TRBJ2-7
CSARARRDEAFF	TGCAGTGCTAGAGCCCGGAGGGATGAAGCTTTCTTT	many	NA	TRBV20-1	TRBJ1-1
CASSLGPDTQYF	TGTGCCAGCAGCTTAGGGCCAGATACGCAGTATTTT	many	NA	TRBV7-2	TRBJ2-3
CSTQAGGRAEQYF	TGCAGTACTCAGGCGGGGGGCCGAGCCGAGCAGTACTTC	NA	TRBD2	TRBV20-1	TRBJ2-7
CASSQGSGGPAGELFF	TGCGCCAGCAGCCAAGGTAGCGGGGGGCCGGCCGGGGAGCTGTTTTTT	once	TRBD2	TRBV7-9	TRBJ2-2